The 32 T cell receptor beta chains presented below share a single source sample, sequenced in a study of cytomegalovirus exposure and HLA in healthy donors. Profiling relied on immunoSEQ multiplex PCR, and the TCRdb table lists in-frame clones only, not all of them. The data show about 160,000 clones, with nearly 90% seen just once and about 9.3% held by the top ten. Input material: PBMCs. These receptor sequences come from a woman under 30 in good health and CMV-seropositive.

The chain links TRBV5-6 to TRBJ2-1; 7 bases are a match to TRBD1. Looked up from germline, CDR1 is SGHDT and CDR2 is YYEEEE. The CDR3 runs to 15 residues. Trimming took 4 bases from V and 6 from J; bases not matched to a gene: 10. CDR3 sequence reads: CASSKRGRGSNEQFF. CDR3 in DNA: TGTGCCAGCAGCAAAAGGGGGCGCGGTTCCAATGAGCAGTTCTTC.

This clone was detected only once. The chain carries TRBV7-8 and TRBJ1-2; D perhaps matches TRBD1 (5 bases). From germline, CDR1 is SGHVS and CDR2 FQNEAQ. The CDR3 has 14 amino acids. Trimming left V 5 bases short and J 6 bases short, with 16 bases between. CDR3 region: CASSPGGFAHGYTF. The CDR3 coding sequence is TGTGCCAGCAGCCCCGGGGGGTTCGCCCATGGCTACACCTTC. Full variable domain (outside the CDR3, taken from reference TRBV7-8 and TRBJ1-2): GAGVSQSPRYKVAKRGQDVALRCDPISGHVSLFWYQQALGQGPEFLTYFQNEAQLDKSGLPSDRFFAERPEGSVSTLKIQRTQQEDSAVYLCASSPGGFAHGYTFGSGTRLTVV.

CDR3 loop: CASSPTGDRHEQYF. As DNA, the CDR3 is TGTGCCAGCAGTCCTACAGGGGATAGACACGAGCAGTACTTC. The chain combines TRBV6-5 with TRBJ2-7; 7 bases fit TRBD1. The CDR3 runs 14 residues. V was pared by 5 bases and J by 5 bases, with 9 bases of the junction left unmatched. CDR1 is MNHEY, CDR2 SVGAGI, per germline.

The chain links TRBV5-1 to TRBJ1-1; D is unclear. The CDR3 sequence is 15 residues long. The germline V and J ends were trimmed by 1 base and 1 base, with 11 bases remaining between them. Germline V CDR1 and CDR2: SGHRS, YFSETQ. CDR3 sequence reads: CASSLFDGRNTEAFF. The DNA of the CDR3 is TGCGCCAGCAGCTTGTTTGACGGGAGGAACACTGAAGCTTTCTTT.

V and J are TRBV30 and TRBJ2-1; D may be TRBD2 (6 bases). The germline gives CDR1 GTSNPN, CDR2 SVGIG (reference sequence). The CDR3 loop spans 10 amino acids. V lost 8 bases and J 10 bases, leaving 12 bases between the germline ends. CDR3 in amino acids: CAGGSAEQFF. CDR3 DNA: TGTGCCGGGGGGTCCGCGGAGCAGTTCTTC. The full variable domain, in which reference TRBV30 and TRBJ2-1 provide the parts outside the CDR3, is SQTIHQWPATLVQPVGSPLSLECTVEGTSNPNLYWYRQAAGRGLQLLFYSVGIGQISSEVPQNLSASRPQDRQFILSSKKLLLSDSGFYLCAGGSAEQFFGPGTRLTVL.

The V call is TRBV6-1, the J call TRBJ2-2; weak D call: TRBD2 (5 bases). The CDR3 has 17 amino acids. V lost 0 bases, J lost 1 base, and 12 bases lay in between. Germline V gene data show CDR1 as MNHNS and CDR2 as SASEGT. CDR3 nucleotides: TGTGCCAGCAGTGAAGCATTCTGGGAGATGAACACCGGGGAGCTGTTTTTT. Protein product: CASSEAFWEMNTGELFF.

The rearrangement uses TRBV7-2 and TRBJ2-5, with 7 bases identical to TRBD2. Germline loops: CDR1 SGHTA, CDR2 FQGNSA. The CDR3 runs 13 residues. V lost 5 bases, J lost 4 bases, and 4 bases stayed unmatched. As DNA, the CDR3 is TGTGCCAGCAGCGGGAGGGCCGGAGAGACCCAGTACTTC. It yields the protein CASSGRAGETQYF.

This chain uses TRBV5-1 with TRBJ2-3, with D hard to call. The CDR3 spans 13 residues. V was shortened by 4 bases and J by 5 bases, with 11 bases between the two germline ends. In germline, CDR1 is SGHRS, CDR2 YFSETQ. This CDR3 is CASSPPRGDTQYF. Written as DNA, the CDR3 is TGCGCCAGCAGCCCACCCCGCGGAGATACGCAGTATTTT.

The chain joins TRBV7-9 to TRBJ2-3, with TRBD2 matching over 8 bases. Germline CDR1 and CDR2: SEHNR and FQNEAQ (reference sequence). The CDR3 has 14 residues. V gave up 5 bases and J gave up 0 bases; unmatched junction bases: 1. CDR3 sequence (DNA): TGTGCCAGCAGCGCTAGCGGGAGCACAGATACGCAGTATTTT. Translated: CASSASGSTDTQYF.

The rearrangement joins TRBV11-1 to TRBJ2-1; no definite D call. The CDR3 runs to 15 residues. V was shortened by 3 bases and J by 6 bases, with 15 bases between the two germline ends. Looked up from germline, CDR1 is SGHAT and CDR2 is FQDESV (reference sequence). CDR3 sequence reads: CASSFHDFPANEQFF. In nucleotides, the CDR3 is TGTGCCAGCAGCTTTCACGACTTCCCAGCCAATGAGCAGTTCTTC. The variable domain in full, with the rest retrieved from reference TRBV11-1 and TRBJ2-1, is EAEVAQSPRYKITEKSQAVAFWCDPISGHATLYWYRQILGQGPELLVQFQDESVVDDSQLPKDRFSAERLKGVDSTLKIQPAELGDSAMYLCASSFHDFPANEQFFGPGTRLTVL.

This chain connects TRBV18 to TRBJ2-1; 8 bases agree with TRBD1. Germline V CDR1 and CDR2: KGHSH, LQKENI. V dropped 8 bases and J dropped 1; count of bases not matched to a gene: 7. The length of the CDR3 is 15 residues. CDR3 DNA: TGTGCCAGCAGCTCCGGGACAGGTTCCTACAATGAGCAGTTCTTC. Translation: CASSSGTGSYNEQFF.

The V and J genes are TRBV5-4 and TRBJ1-5; the D gene is possibly TRBD1 (6 bases). The CDR3 is made up of 16 amino acids. V lost 4 bases and J 9 bases, leaving 23 bases between the germline ends. CDR1 is SGHNT and CDR2 is YYREEE in the germline V gene (reference sequence). Here the CDR3 DNA reads TGTGCCAGCAGCCACAAAAATACAGGGACCACAGGGCCCCAGCATTTT. This translates into CASSHKNTGTTGPQHF.

The V and J genes are TRBV6-5 and TRBJ2-7; TRBD1 is a possible D gene (6 bases). The ends were cut back, 2 bases at V and 3 bases at J, with 11 bases in the middle. Looked up from germline, CDR1 is MNHEY and CDR2 is SVGAGI. CDR3 size: 14 residues. The CDR3 region has the DNA TGTGCCAGCAGTTACAACAGGGAGAGCTACGAGCAGTACTTC. It codes for CASSYNRESYEQYF.

The chain employs TRBV29-1 and TRBJ2-7; perhaps TRBD1 as D (6 bases). Trimming shortened V by 0 bases and J by 3 bases, and 15 bases separated the two germline ends. Germline lookup yields CDR1 SQVTM and CDR2 ANQGSEA. The CDR3 is made up of 15 amino acids. The CDR3 is CSVEDPQGRLYEQYF. The CDR3 nucleotides are TGCAGCGTTGAAGATCCCCAGGGGCGCCTCTACGAGCAGTACTTC.

In nucleotides, the CDR3 is TGTGCCATCAGTGAGTCGATGGGGACTAGGCGTAATGAGCAGTTCTTC. It encodes CAISESMGTRRNEQFF. The gene calls are TRBV10-3 and TRBJ2-1; 8 positions agree with TRBD2. CDR1 ENHRY and CDR2 SYGVKD come from the germline V gene. The CDR3 covers 16 residues. Trimming cost V 0 bases and J 7 bases; bases outside gene matches: 8.

V and J are TRBV12-5 and TRBJ2-1, with 7 bases identical to TRBD1. With 7 bases clipped from V and 5 bases from J, the junction kept 5 bases outside the gene matches. Germline V gene data show CDR1 as LGHNT and CDR2 as FRNRAP. This CDR3 has 13 amino acids. The CDR3 region has the DNA TGTGCTAGTGCCCGGGACAGCCACAATGAGCAGTTCTTC. This gives the protein CASARDSHNEQFF. The full variable domain, in which reference TRBV12-5 and TRBJ2-1 provide the parts outside the CDR3, is DARVTQTPRHKVTEMGQEVTMRCQPILGHNTVFWYRQTMMQGLELLAYFRNRAPLDDSGMPKDRFSAEMPDATLATLKIQPSEPRDSAVYFCASARDSHNEQFFGPGTRLTVL.

This chain links TRBV7-2 with TRBJ1-1; 8 bases are a match to TRBD1. Germline CDR1 reads SGHTA; CDR2 reads FQGNSA. The CDR3 runs to 14 residues. Trimming cost V 5 bases and J 5 bases; bases outside gene matches: 7. Here the CDR3 DNA reads TGTGCCAGCAGCCCGGACAGGGAGTGGACTGAAGCTTTCTTT. The encoded protein is CASSPDREWTEAFF.

The chain employs TRBV7-2 and TRBJ2-5; D is unclear. V lost 1 base and J lost 0, with 9 bases in between. The germline gives CDR1 SGHTA, CDR2 FQGNSA. The CDR3 has 15 amino acids. The CDR3 protein is CASSLESWYQETQYF. Written as DNA, the CDR3 is TGTGCCAGCAGCTTAGAGAGCTGGTACCAAGAGACCCAGTACTTC.

Notes on this clone: One end of the junction does not line up with germline, which may come from a read error. The genes are TRBV18 and TRBJ2-7; TRBD1 agrees at 8 bases. This CDR3 has 11 amino acids. Germline CDR1 is KGHSH and CDR2 is LQKENI. This chain's CDR3 is CASSQDREGHF. DNA for the CDR3: TGTGCCAGCTCACAGGACAGGGAAGGGCACTTC.

The V gene is TRBV7-9, the J gene TRBJ1-2; perhaps TRBD1 as D (6 bases). Germline assignment: CDR1 SEHNR and CDR2 FQNEAQ (reference sequence). This CDR3 is built from 16 residues. Trimming took off 5 bases at V and 0 bases at J, with 16 bases between the two ends. The CDR3 spells CASSVPGHPSNYGYTF. The CDR3 nucleotides read TGTGCCAGCAGCGTACCGGGACATCCGTCTAACTATGGCTACACCTTC.

The chain couples TRBV21-1 to TRBJ2-7; TRBD1, the D gene given by the table, was not confirmed from the DNA. TRBV21-1 is given as a pseudogene. The CDR3 contains 15 residues. CDR3: CASSNFAGPSYEQYF. DNA for the CDR3: TGTGCCAGCAGCAATTTCGCAGGCCCGTCATACGAGCAGTACTTC.

The V gene is TRBV27, the J gene TRBJ2-1; possibly TRBD2 for D (6 bases). From germline, CDR1 is MNHEY and CDR2 SMNVEV (reference sequence). This CDR3 comprises 17 residues. V lost 6 bases and J lost 7, with 25 bases in between. Here the CDR3 DNA reads TGTGCCAGCAGATCGATACCGGGACTTGACCCTTGGAATGAGCAGTTCTTC. Translating gives CASRSIPGLDPWNEQFF.

The chain has TRBV21-1 and TRBJ2-5; the D segment call TRBD1 is taken from the table without a DNA check. TRBV21-1 is a listed pseudogene. The CDR3 is 18 residues long. The CDR3 DNA sequence: TGTGCCAGCAGCAATGGGATCCCGGGACAGGGGGCCCAAGAGACCCAGTACTTC. Residues: CASSNGIPGQGAQETQYF.

This chain connects TRBV4-1 to TRBJ1-1, with no clear D. Trimming took off 2 bases at V and 0 bases at J, with 13 bases between the two ends. Per the germline V gene, CDR1 is MGHRA and CDR2 is YSYEKL. The CDR3 is 16 residues long. The CDR3 loop reads CASSQTRGGLNTEAFF. The CDR3, as DNA: TGCGCCAGCAGCCAAACCAGAGGAGGCTTGAACACTGAAGCTTTCTTT.

This chain links TRBV9 with TRBJ1-4; 7 nucleotides agree with TRBD1. Germline V CDR1 and CDR2: SGDLS, YYNGEE. The V and J ends lost 5 bases and 3 bases, in that order; junction bases with no gene match: 19. This CDR3 comprises 19 residues. The DNA for the CDR3 is TGTGCCAGCAGTAAGACCGGGACAGCATATCTGCAGGCTAATGAAAAACTGTTTTTT. Its protein is CASSKTGTAYLQANEKLFF.

For this clone: The junction differs from germline at one of its ends, possibly a read error. This chain connects TRBV6-1 to TRBJ2-5, with 7 positions matching TRBD1. This CDR3 contains 13 residues. Germline V gene sequence: CDR1 MNHNS, CDR2 SASEGT. CDR3 nucleotides: TGTGCCAGCGGTGACAGGGCACAAGAGACCCAGTACTTC. This translates into CASGDRAQETQYF.

The gene calls are TRBV6-1 and TRBJ2-7; 9 nucleotides agree with TRBD1. Germline values: CDR1 MNHNS, CDR2 SASEGT. With 0 bases clipped from V and 5 bases from J, the junction kept 5 bases outside the gene matches. CDR3 size: 15 residues. The CDR3 is CASSEARTGVHEQYF. The DNA for the CDR3 is TGTGCCAGCAGTGAAGCGAGGACAGGGGTCCACGAGCAGTACTTC.

The chain couples TRBV15 to TRBJ2-7, with a weak D call TRBD2 (6 bases). This CDR3 spans 14 amino acids. V shed 1 base and J shed 5 bases, with 12 bases lying between them. CDR1 is LNHNV, CDR2 YYDKDF, per germline (reference sequence). The CDR3 bases are TGTGCCACCAGCAGAGCAACTAGCAGGGACGAGCAGTACTTC. It codes for CATSRATSRDEQYF.

The chain recombines TRBV19 with TRBJ1-1; TRBD1 agrees at 8 bases. The CDR3 is 14 residues long. The V and J ends lost 7 bases and 4 bases, in that order; junction bases with no gene match: 8. Germline CDR1 LNHDA, CDR2 SQIVND (reference sequence). This chain's CDR3 is CASTDGQGSTEAFF. The DNA for the CDR3 is TGTGCCAGTACTGACGGACAGGGTAGCACTGAAGCTTTCTTT.

The chain employs TRBV30 and TRBJ1-1; TRBD1 might be the D (5 bases). Per germline, CDR1 GTSNPN and CDR2 SVGIG (reference sequence). There are 12 residues in the CDR3. Trimming left V 5 bases short and J 1 base short, with 8 bases between. CDR3 nucleotides: TGTGCCTGGCAGGGCTCGAACACTGAAGCTTTCTTT. It is translated as CAWQGSNTEAFF.

This clone was detected only once. V is TRBV30 and J is TRBJ1-1, with 10 bases lining up with TRBD1. Germline V gives CDR1 GTSNPN, CDR2 SVGIG (reference sequence). V lost 3 bases and J lost 5; bases outside the gene matches: 3. The CDR3 totals 13 residues. The DNA of the CDR3 is TGTGCCTGGAGGGGACAGGGGTGGACTGAAGCTTTCTTT. Translation: CAWRGQGWTEAFF.

This clone was detected once. This rearrangement joins TRBV7-2 to TRBJ2-7; 11 positions match TRBD2. From germline, CDR1 is SGHTA and CDR2 FQGNSA. CDR3 length: 14 residues. V dropped 5 bases and J dropped 3; count of bases not matched to a gene: 3. CDR3: CASSPGLAGYEQYF. The CDR3 nucleotides are TGTGCCAGCAGCCCCGGACTAGCGGGCTACGAGCAGTACTTC.